The clone carrying this T cell receptor (beta chain) was picked up a small number of times. No antigen is known for it. Assay used: immunoSEQ multiplex PCR; TCRdb lists only in-frame clones, some missing. Of fewer than 100,000 clones in the sample, more than 80% were seen once. Germline V gene data show CDR1 as SGHDN and CDR2 as FVKESK. The ends lost 2 bases at V and 12 bases at J; junction bases unmatched: 10. The length of the CDR3 is 13 residues. The data are from a study of OX40 agonist ivuxolimab in advanced cancers. Background on the study: Dose-escalation subjects each had hepatocellular carcinoma, melanoma, renal cell or head and neck cancer.

Study-wide results and limits: Expanded clones were, on average, more numerous in CD8+ T cells than in CD4+. The study found among the lowest clonal expansion in partial responders at 0.1-3.0 mg/kg.

Patients were ineligible given autoimmune disease history or systemic immunosuppression. The sample consisted of CD4+ or CD8+ T cells sorted from blood, taken in a trial of the OX40 agonist ivuxolimab. The receptor was derived from an adult with an advanced solid tumor such as melanoma, head and neck, liver or kidney cancer. The chain couples TRBV14 to TRBJ2-7, with 7 bases lining up with TRBD2. CDR3 region: CASSQREGSVPYV. CDR3 DNA sequence: TGTGCCAGCAGCCAAAGGGAGGGCAGCGTACCGTACGTC.